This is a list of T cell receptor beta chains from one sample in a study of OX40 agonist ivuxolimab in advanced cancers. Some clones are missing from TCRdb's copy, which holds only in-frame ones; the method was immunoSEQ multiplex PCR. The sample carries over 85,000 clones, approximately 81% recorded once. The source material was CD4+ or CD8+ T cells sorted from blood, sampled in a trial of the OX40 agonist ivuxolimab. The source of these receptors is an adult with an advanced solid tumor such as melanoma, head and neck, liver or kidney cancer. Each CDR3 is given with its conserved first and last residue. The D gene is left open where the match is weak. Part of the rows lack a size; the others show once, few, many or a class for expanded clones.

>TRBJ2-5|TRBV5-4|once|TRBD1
TGTGCCAGCAGCGGGACAGGGCGGGGGGAGACCCAGTACTTC
CASSGTGRGETQYF
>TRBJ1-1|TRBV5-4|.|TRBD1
TGTGCCAGCAGCGGCCGGGACAGGGGTAGTACTGAAGCTTTCTTT
CASSGRDRGSTEAFF
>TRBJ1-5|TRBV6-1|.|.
TGTGCCAGCAGCGCACAGCATAGCAATCAGCCCCAGCATTTT
CASSAQHSNQPQHF
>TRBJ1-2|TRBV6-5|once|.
TGTGCCAGCAGTACCGGCAGGGACTATGGCTACACCTTC
CASSTGRDYGYTF
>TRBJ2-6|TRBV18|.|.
TGTGCCAGCTCCCCGGACAGACCCTCTGGGGCCAACGTCCTGACTTTC
CASSPDRPSGANVLTF
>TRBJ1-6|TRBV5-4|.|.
TGTGCCAGCAGTCGACAGGACGGTCTAGTATCACCCCTCCACTTT
CASSRQDGLVSPLHF
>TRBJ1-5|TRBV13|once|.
TGTGCCAGCAGCTTGGGGGAGAGTCAGCCCCAGCATTTT
CASSLGESQPQHF
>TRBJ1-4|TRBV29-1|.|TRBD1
TGCAGCGTATTGACAGGGGGCTATGAAAAACTGTTTTTT
CSVLTGGYEKLFF
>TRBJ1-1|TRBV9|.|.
TGTGCCAGCAGCGCCGAGATGACTGAAGCTTTCTTT
CASSAEMTEAFF
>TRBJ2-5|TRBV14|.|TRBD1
TGTGCCAGCAGCTCCCCGAGGACAGGGGTCCGCGAGACCCAGTACTTC
CASSSPRTGVRETQYF
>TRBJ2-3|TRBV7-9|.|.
TGTGCCAGCAGCTTACCGCCTCGTGATAGCGGAAGCACAGATACGCAGTATTTT
CASSLPPRDSGSTDTQYF
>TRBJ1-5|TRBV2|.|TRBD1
TGTGCCAGCATCGGGGACAGAGGGGATCAGCCCCAGCATTTT
CASIGDRGDQPQHF
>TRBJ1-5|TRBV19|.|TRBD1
TGTGCCAGTAGCTCTACAGGGGGGCAGCCCCAGCATTTT
CASSSTGGQPQHF
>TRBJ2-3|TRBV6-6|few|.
TGTGCCAGCAACCGGGGACTCCCAACCACAGATACGCAGTATTTT
CASNRGLPTTDTQYF
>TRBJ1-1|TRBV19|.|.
TGTGCCACCGCGGGGGGAAACACTGAAGCTTTCTTT
CATAGGNTEAFF
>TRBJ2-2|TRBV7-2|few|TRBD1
TGTGCCAGCAGCTCGATCGCCGGGACAGGGTACACCGGGGAGCTGTTTTTT
CASSSIAGTGYTGELFF
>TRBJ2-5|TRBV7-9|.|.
TGTGCCAGCAGCGTAACAGTGCCCCAAGAGACCCAGTACTTC
CASSVTVPQETQYF
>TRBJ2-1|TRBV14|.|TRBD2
TGTGCCAGCAGCCAAGTCTTTCTCTTAGCGGGGGGTGTAAATGAGCAGTTCTTC
CASSQVFLLAGGVNEQFF
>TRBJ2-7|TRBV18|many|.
TGTGCCAGCTCACCGCCTAGCTTCAGCTACGAGCAGTACTTC
CASSPPSFSYEQYF
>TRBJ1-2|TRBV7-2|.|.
TGTGCCAGCAGCAGCAGCAGGGGACAAAACTACACCTTC
CASSSSRGQNYTF
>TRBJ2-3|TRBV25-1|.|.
TGTGCCAGCAGTGAATGGGCAGATACGCAGTATTTT
CASSEWADTQYF
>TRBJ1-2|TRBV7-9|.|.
TGTGCCAGCAGCCCCCCAGAGGGGTCCAGCTACACCTTC
CASSPPEGSSYTF
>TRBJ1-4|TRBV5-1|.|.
TGCGCCAGCAGCTTGGCCCCCGGAGCTACCAGGAGTGAAAAACTGTTTTTT
CASSLAPGATRSEKLFF
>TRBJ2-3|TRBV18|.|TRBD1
TGTGCCAGCTCAGACCCTTCGGGACAGGGCGACGGTGACTCCTGGGAGGGTACGCAGTATTTT
CASSDPSGQGDGDSWEGTQYF
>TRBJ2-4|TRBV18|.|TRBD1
TGTGCCAGCTCACAACGGGACAGCCCTAAAAACATTCAGTACTTC
CASSQRDSPKNIQYF
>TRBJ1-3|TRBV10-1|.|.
TGCGCCAGCAGATCGATAAACTCTGGAAACACCATATATTTT
CASRSINSGNTIYF
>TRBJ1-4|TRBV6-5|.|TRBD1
TGTGCCAGCTCCCTACAGGGGACTGATGAAAAACTGTTTTTT
CASSLQGTDEKLFF
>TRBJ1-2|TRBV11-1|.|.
TGTGCCAGCAGCCCAGGGGCGGACTATGGCTACACCTTC
CASSPGADYGYTF
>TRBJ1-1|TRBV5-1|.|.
TGCGCCAGCAGCCCGGCTGGCGCGAACACTGAAGCTTTCTTT
CASSPAGANTEAFF
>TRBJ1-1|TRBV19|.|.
TGTGCCGTGTCGGGGAACACTGAAGCTTTCTTT
CAVSGNTEAFF
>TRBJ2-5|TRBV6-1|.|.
TGTGCCAGCAGTGAATCCCGGGGAGAAGAGACCCAGTACTTC
CASSESRGEETQYF
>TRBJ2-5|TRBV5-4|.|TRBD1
TGTGCCAGCAGCCTCGGGACAGGGGGGAACCAAGAGACCCAGTACTTC
CASSLGTGGNQETQYF
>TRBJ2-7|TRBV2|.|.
TGTGCCAGCGCCCCTTTCTCCTACGAGCAGTACTTC
CASAPFSYEQYF
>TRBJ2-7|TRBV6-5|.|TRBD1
TGTGCCAGCAGGGGCGGACAGGGGGCCGACGAGCAGTACTTC
CASRGGQGADEQYF
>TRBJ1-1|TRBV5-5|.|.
TGTGCCAGCAGCTTCGCAGGGGCGGTGAACACTGAAGCTTTCTTT
CASSFAGAVNTEAFF
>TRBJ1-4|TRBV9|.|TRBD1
TGTGCCAGCAGCGGAGAGAACAGGGGTAATGGTGAAAAACTGTTTTTT
CASSGENRGNGEKLFF
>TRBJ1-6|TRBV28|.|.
TGTGCCAGCAGTTTACAGGTCTCACCCCTCCACTTT
CASSLQVSPLHF
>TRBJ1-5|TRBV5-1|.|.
TGCGCCAGCAGCACGGGACCGGTAGGCAATCAGCCCCAGCATTTT
CASSTGPVGNQPQHF
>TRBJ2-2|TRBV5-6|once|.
TGTGCCAGCAGCTTTAAAGTGACGTCGAACACCGGGGAGCTGTTTTTT
CASSFKVTSNTGELFF
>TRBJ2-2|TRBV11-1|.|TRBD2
TGTGCCAGCAGCTTGGGCCCCCTAGCGGGGGGGTTGGTCGGGGAGCTGTTTTTT
CASSLGPLAGGLVGELFF
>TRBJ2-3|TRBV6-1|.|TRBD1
TGTGCCAGCAGCCACGGGACAGGAGACACAGATACGCAGTATTTT
CASSHGTGDTDTQYF
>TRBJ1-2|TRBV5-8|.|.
TGTGCCAGCTTTCGACAGGACTCAACTAACTATGGCTACACCTTC
CASFRQDSTNYGYTF
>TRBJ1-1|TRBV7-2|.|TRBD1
TGTGCCAGCAGCTTAGGAGGGACAGGGGACACTGAAGCTTTCTTT
CASSLGGTGDTEAFF
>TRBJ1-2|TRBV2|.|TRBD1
TGTGCCAGCAGTGTTGGGACAGGGTACTATGGCTACACCTTC
CASSVGTGYYGYTF
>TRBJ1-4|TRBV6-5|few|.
TGTGCCAGCAGAGCCGGGGCTAAACTGTTTTTT
CASRAGAKLFF
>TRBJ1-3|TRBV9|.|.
TGTGCCAGCAGCGCGGATGACAGGTCGGGAGGAAACACCATATATTTT
CASSADDRSGGNTIYF